This passage covers 2 T cell receptor beta chains from one sample sequenced in a study of blood T cell repertoires in COVID-19. Measured with immunoSEQ multiplex PCR; TCRdb has only the in-frame clones, and not every one. The table shows tens of thousands of clones, with 80% to 90% occurring only once. The sample consisted of peripheral blood. The receptors were sampled from a human donor in a cohort sampled during active COVID-19.

The gene calls are TRBV19 and TRBJ2-7, with 9 bases identical to TRBD1. The CDR3 runs to 15 residues. The V gene end was trimmed by 5 bases and the J gene end by 3 bases; junction bases not matched to a gene: 8. Germline values: CDR1 LNHDA, CDR2 SQIVND (reference sequence). DNA for the CDR3: TGTGCCAGTAGTCCTGTGGGACAGGGATTCTACGAGCAGTACTTC. This codes for CASSPVGQGFYEQYF.

This clone was recorded only once. This chain joins TRBV9 and TRBJ2-5, with 12 nucleotides matching TRBD2. J gave up 4 bases and V 3 bases, and 7 bases lay outside the gene matches. This CDR3 has 16 residues. Germline V gene data show CDR1 as SGDLS and CDR2 as YYNGEE. CDR3 sequence (DNA): TGTGCCAGCAGCGCGAGCCTAGCGGGAGGGAGAGAGACCCAGTACTTC. It codes for CASSASLAGGRETQYF.